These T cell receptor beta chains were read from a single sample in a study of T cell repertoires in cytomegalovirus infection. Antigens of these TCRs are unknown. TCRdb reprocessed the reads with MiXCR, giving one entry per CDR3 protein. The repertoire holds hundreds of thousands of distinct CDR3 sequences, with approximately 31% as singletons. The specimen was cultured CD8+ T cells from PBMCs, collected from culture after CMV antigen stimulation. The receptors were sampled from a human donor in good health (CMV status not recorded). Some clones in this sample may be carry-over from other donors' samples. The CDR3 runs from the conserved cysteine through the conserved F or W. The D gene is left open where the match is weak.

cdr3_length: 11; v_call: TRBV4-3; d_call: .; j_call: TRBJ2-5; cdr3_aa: CASSQGVDQYF
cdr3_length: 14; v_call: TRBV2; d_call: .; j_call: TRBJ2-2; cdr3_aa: CASSTGPGVGELFF
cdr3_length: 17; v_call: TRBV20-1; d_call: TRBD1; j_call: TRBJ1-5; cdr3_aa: CSEKGGRDREGNQPQHF
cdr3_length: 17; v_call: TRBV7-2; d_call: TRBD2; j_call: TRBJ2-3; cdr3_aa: CASSLAKVGGLTDTQYF
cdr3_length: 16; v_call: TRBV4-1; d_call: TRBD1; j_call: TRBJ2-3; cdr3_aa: CASSRTAGQGADTQYF
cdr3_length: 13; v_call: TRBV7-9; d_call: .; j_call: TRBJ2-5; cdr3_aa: CASSFRGSETQYF
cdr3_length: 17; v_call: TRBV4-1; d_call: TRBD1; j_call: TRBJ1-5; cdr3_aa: CASSSRDRGSADQPQHF
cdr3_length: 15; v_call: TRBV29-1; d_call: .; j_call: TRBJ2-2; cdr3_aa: CSVVQQEQNTGELFF
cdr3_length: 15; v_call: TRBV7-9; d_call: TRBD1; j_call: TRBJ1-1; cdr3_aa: CASSSLRGMNTEAFF
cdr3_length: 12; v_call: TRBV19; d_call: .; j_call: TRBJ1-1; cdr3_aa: CASKGRGTEAFF
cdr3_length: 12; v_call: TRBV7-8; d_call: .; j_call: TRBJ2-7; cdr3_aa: CASSLDIQSQYF
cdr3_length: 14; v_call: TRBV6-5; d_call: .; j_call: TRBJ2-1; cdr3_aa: CASSYTPGRNEQFF
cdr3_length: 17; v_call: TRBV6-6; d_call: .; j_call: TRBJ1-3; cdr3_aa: CASSYVSDGGSGNTIYF
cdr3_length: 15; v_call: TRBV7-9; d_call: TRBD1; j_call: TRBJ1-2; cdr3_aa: CASSSDRGHNYGYTF
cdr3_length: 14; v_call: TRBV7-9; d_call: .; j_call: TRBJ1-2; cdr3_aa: CASSLVPPNYGYTF
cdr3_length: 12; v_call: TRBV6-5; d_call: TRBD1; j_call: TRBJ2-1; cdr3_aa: CASSYSGTGQFF